The 23 T cell receptor beta chains below were found in one sample sequenced in a study of blood T cell repertoires in COVID-19. The repertoire was sequenced with immunoSEQ multiplex PCR; TCRdb's copy has only in-frame clones and lacks some. The top ten hold 6.2% of the sample, which has 240,000 or so clones, roughly nine tenths seen once. Sequencing input: peripheral blood. The receptors stem from a man aged 55 to 70 with acute or convalescent COVID-19.

The chain carries TRBV5-1 and TRBJ2-1, with TRBD2 matching 10 bases. The germline CDR1 and CDR2 sequences are SGHRS and YFSETQ. This CDR3 region has 14 residues. V shed 9 bases and J 7 bases; nucleotides not matched to a gene: 10. As DNA, the CDR3 is TGCGCCATACGGACTAGCGGACCGGGGAATGAGCAGTTCTTC. This gives the protein CAIRTSGPGNEQFF. The variable domain in full, completed from reference TRBV5-1 and TRBJ2-1, reads KAGVTQTPRYLIKTRGQQVTLSCSPISGHRSVSWYQQTPGQGLQFLFEYFSETQRNKGNFPGRFSGRQFSNSRSEMNVSTLELGDSALYLCAIRTSGPGNEQFFGPGTRLTVL.

Comments on this clone: Relative to the germline gene, one junction end is altered; a read error may explain this. The J gene is TRBJ1-1, the V gene TRBV5-5; no definite D call. There are 15 residues in the CDR3. Germline V CDR1 and CDR2: SGHKS, YYEKEE (reference sequence). CDR3 nucleotides: TGTGCCAGCCGCTTTAACGGACTCCGGGCCACTGAAGCTTTCTTT. Translating gives CASRFNGLRATEAFF.

V gene TRBV6-5 combines with J gene TRBJ1-5; TRBD1 might be the D (5 bases). Per the germline V gene, CDR1 is MNHEY and CDR2 is SVGAGI. There are 16 residues in the CDR3. Between the trimmed V and J ends, which lost 0 bases and 7 bases, there was a span of 16 bases. CDR3 in amino acids: CASSYSPGGWGQPQHF. The CDR3 DNA is TGTGCCAGCAGTTACTCGCCGGGGGGGTGGGGACAGCCCCAGCATTTT.

This clone was seen just once. The chain carries TRBV5-1 and TRBJ2-1, with 12 bases lining up with TRBD2. After removal of 0 bases from V and 8 bases from J, the junction contained 3 bases not matched to a gene. This CDR3 is 15 amino acids long. Germline V gene lookup returns CDR1 SGHRS and CDR2 YFSETQ. CDR3 amino acids: CASSLELAGGDEQFF. Written as DNA, the CDR3 is TGCGCCAGCAGCTTGGAACTAGCGGGAGGCGATGAGCAGTTCTTC.

The gene calls are TRBV30 and TRBJ1-2; no clear D gene. The germline V and J ends were trimmed by 0 bases and 6 bases, with 17 bases remaining between them. Germline values: CDR1 GTSNPN, CDR2 SVGIG (reference sequence). The CDR3 spans 15 residues. The CDR3: CAWSVRRGEEHGYTF. CDR3 sequence (DNA): TGTGCCTGGAGTGTGAGGAGAGGTGAAGAGCATGGCTACACCTTC.

To note about this clone: The sample holds other DNA sequences that translate to the same CDR3. The rearrangement uses TRBV19 and TRBJ1-1; D is ambiguous. From germline, CDR1 is LNHDA and CDR2 SQIVND (reference sequence). V was clipped by 6 bases and J by 1 base, with 9 bases between them. This CDR3 is 13 amino acids long. CDR3 sequence reads: CASSSTGNTEAFF. CDR3 nucleotides: TGTGCCAGTAGCTCGACGGGGAACACTGAAGCTTTCTTT.

The chain links TRBV11-3 to TRBJ2-1, with D possibly being TRBD2 (6 bases). Trimming stripped 3 bases from V and 8 bases from J, with 23 bases between. Germline CDR1 is SGHNT and CDR2 is YENEEA. CDR3 length: 17 residues. The CDR3 loop is CASSFRYGGTGDDEQFF. CDR3 coding DNA: TGTGCCAGCAGCTTTAGATACGGCGGGACGGGTGACGATGAGCAGTTCTTC.

In DNA form, the CDR3 reads TGTGCCAGCAGCTTAGAATCTTTGAGCTCTGGAAACACCATATATTTT. Its protein is CASSLESLSSGNTIYF. V is TRBV7-2 and J is TRBJ1-3, with D unresolved. The germline V gene has CDR1 SGHTA and CDR2 FQGNSA. The V and J ends lost 1 base and 0 bases respectively, with 10 bases between them. This CDR3 is built from 16 residues.

The chain couples TRBV4-3 to TRBJ1-6; tentatively, D is TRBD1 (6 bases). Trimming removed 0 bases from V and 9 bases from J, with 12 bases in between. CDR3 length: 15 residues. CDR1 and CDR2 (germline): LGHNA, YSLEER. In DNA, the CDR3 is TGCGCCAGCAGCCAAGAACAGGGTCATCTTTCACCCCTCCACTTT. Translated: CASSQEQGHLSPLHF.

The CDR3 here is CASMGAGGFLTDTQYF. In nucleotides, the CDR3 is TGTGCCTCGATGGGGGCGGGAGGGTTCCTCACAGATACGCAGTATTTT. The V gene is TRBV10-3, the J gene TRBJ2-3; 9 bases are a match to TRBD2. Trimming at V came to 11 bases and at J to 2 bases, leaving 14 bases not matched to a gene. The germline CDR1 and CDR2 sequences are ENHRY and SYGVKD. CDR3 length: 16 amino acids.

The sample holds one count of this clone. The V and J genes are TRBV6-5 and TRBJ2-1; 9 nucleotides match TRBD1. The CDR3 totals 15 residues. The V segment lost 8 bases and the J segment 8 bases; nucleotides outside the gene matches: 13. Germline lookup yields CDR1 MNHEY and CDR2 SVGAGI. The CDR3 loop is CASVFPGTGYHEQFF. The CDR3 region has the DNA TGTGCCAGCGTTTTCCCCGGGACAGGGTACCATGAGCAGTTCTTC.

In this sample, this clone turned up many times. This chain joins TRBV29-1 and TRBJ2-7, with D unresolved. Germline V gene data show CDR1 as SQVTM and CDR2 as ANQGSEA. The CDR3 loop spans 13 amino acids. V lost 1 base and J lost 5, with 12 bases in between. The CDR3 loop reads CSVEGPTGNEQYF. CDR3 coding DNA: TGCAGCGTTGAAGGGCCGACTGGTAACGAGCAGTACTTC.

V is TRBV11-2 and J is TRBJ1-5, with a possible D match to TRBD1 (5 bases). There are 16 residues in the CDR3. CDR1 SGHAT and CDR2 FQNNGV come from the germline V gene. V was shortened by 2 bases and J by 0 bases, with 11 bases between the two germline ends. CDR3 sequence (DNA): TGTGCCAGCAGCTTACATCCCAGGGATAGCAATCAGCCCCAGCATTTT. This gives the protein CASSLHPRDSNQPQHF. Looking up the rest from reference TRBV11-2 and TRBJ1-5 gives the full variable domain: EAGVAQSPRYKIIEKRQSVAFWCNPISGHATLYWYQQILGQGPKLLIQFQNNGVVDDSQLPKDRFSAERLKGVDSTLKIQPAKLEDSAVYLCASSLHPRDSNQPQHFGDGTRLSIL.

The V and J genes are TRBV27 and TRBJ1-5, with TRBD1 matching over 9 bases. This CDR3 is built from 19 residues. Germline V gene data show CDR1 as MNHEY and CDR2 as SMNVEV (reference sequence). V was clipped by 5 bases and J by 2 bases; unmatched bases: 16. Here the CDR3 reads CASSLTGQGSIVGNQPQHF. The CDR3 region has the DNA TGTGCCAGCAGTCTTACCGGACAGGGGTCCATAGTGGGCAATCAGCCCCAGCATTTT.

V gene TRBV7-2 combines with J gene TRBJ1-3; 7 nucleotides match TRBD1. CDR1 and CDR2 from the germline V gene are SGHTA and FQGNSA. The CDR3 is 17 residues long. The V and J ends lost 1 base and 0 bases, in that order; junction bases with no gene match: 6. The CDR3 sequence: CASSLEGTDYSGNTIYF. CDR3 bases: TGTGCCAGCAGCTTAGAGGGGACAGACTACTCTGGAAACACCATATATTTT.

This chain links TRBV27 with TRBJ2-7, with 8 bases fitting TRBD1. The V gene's germline CDR1 is MNHEY and CDR2 SMNVEV (reference sequence). The CDR3 length is 16 residues. V shed 5 bases and J 4 bases; nucleotides not matched to a gene: 13. For the CDR3, the DNA is TGTGCCAGCAGTCCCCAGGGACAGGCCATTTGGTACGAGCAGTACTTC. Amino acids: CASSPQGQAIWYEQYF.

The rearrangement uses TRBV19 and TRBJ1-5, with 7 bases identical to TRBD1. CDR1 is LNHDA and CDR2 is SQIVND in the germline V gene (reference sequence). The CDR3 consists of 17 residues. Unmatched junction bases numbered 11, after V lost 0 bases and J lost 6 bases. CDR3 sequence reads: CASSIDLLGGEVQPQHF. DNA for the CDR3: TGTGCCAGTAGTATAGATCTCTTAGGGGGCGAGGTTCAGCCCCAGCATTTT. The variable domain in full, with the rest retrieved from reference TRBV19 and TRBJ1-5, is DGGITQSPKYLFRKEGQNVTLSCEQNLNHDAMYWYRQDPGQGLRLIYYSQIVNDFQKGDIAEGYSVSREKKESFPLTVTSAQKNPTAFYLCASSIDLLGGEVQPQHFGDGTRLSIL.

Concerning this clone: Other DNA sequences in the sample encode the same CDR3. The V and J genes are TRBV20-1 and TRBJ2-1; unclear D gene. V was cut by 5 bases and J by 3 bases, with 5 bases left in between. Germline V lookup: CDR1 DFQATT, CDR2 SNEGSKA (reference sequence). This CDR3 contains 11 residues. CDR3 protein: CSAPSYNEQFF. CDR3 coding DNA: TGCAGTGCTCCGAGCTACAATGAGCAGTTCTTC.

The genes are TRBV11-1 and TRBJ1-3; no definite D call. The germline V gene encodes CDR1 SGHAT and CDR2 FQDESV (reference sequence). V was shortened by 5 bases and J by 2 bases, with 13 bases between the two germline ends. There are 15 residues in the CDR3. CDR3 protein: CASSLRPATGNTIYF. DNA for the CDR3: TGTGCCAGCAGCCTCAGGCCAGCCACTGGAAACACCATATATTTT.

This chain joins TRBV14 and TRBJ2-1; TRBD1 might be the D (6 bases). The germline V and J ends were trimmed by 0 bases and 9 bases, with 9 bases remaining between them. Germline-derived CDR1 and CDR2 are SGHDN and FVKESK. The CDR3 totals 13 residues. CDR3 in DNA: TGTGCCAGCAGCCAAGACCCCAGGGGTGAGCAGTTCTTC. Protein: CASSQDPRGEQFF.

The CDR3 here is CASSLAGGGRDGYTF. The DNA of the CDR3 is TGTGCCAGCAGCTTAGCTGGCGGGGGGCGGGATGGCTACACCTTC. The rearrangement uses TRBV7-8 and TRBJ1-2; possible D gene TRBD1, 6 bases. Germline CDR1 SGHVS, CDR2 FQNEAQ. This CDR3 is built from 15 residues. The V and J ends lost 0 bases and 6 bases respectively, with 14 bases between them.

The chain is built from TRBV28 and TRBJ1-3; 9 bases line up with TRBD1. The CDR3 consists of 17 residues. V shed 7 bases, J shed 1 base, and the junction held 11 bases outside the gene matches. Germline loops: CDR1 MDHEN, CDR2 SYDVKM. The CDR3 is CASTSPGTGRSGNTIYF. The CDR3 DNA follows: TGTGCCAGCACTTCGCCCGGGACAGGGAGATCTGGAAACACCATATATTTT.

The rearrangement joins TRBV6-2 or TRBV6-3 to TRBJ1-6; 8 bases match TRBD1. Germline-derived CDR1 and CDR2 are MNHEY and SVGEGT. After removal of 2 bases from V and 10 bases from J, the junction contained 4 bases not matched to a gene. The CDR3 is 14 residues long. The CDR3 region is CASSYPSGGSPLHF. CDR3 in DNA: TGTGCCAGCAGTTACCCTTCAGGGGGCTCACCCCTCCACTTT.